The 23 T cell receptor beta chains below all came from one sample that was sequenced in a study of blood T cell repertoires in COVID-19. Sequenced by immunoSEQ multiplex PCR; TCRdb stores in-frame clones only, minus some. The data show hundreds of thousands of clones, roughly 90% seen once. Sequenced: peripheral blood. These receptors came from a woman aged 25 to 39 with COVID-19, enrolled during active disease.

The chain joins TRBV29-1 to TRBJ2-5; D is undetermined. This CDR3 has 15 amino acids. The V and J ends lost 2 bases and 2 bases respectively, with 15 bases between them. Germline CDR1 is SQVTM and CDR2 is ANQGSEA. CDR3 in amino acids: CSVENRQDPQETQYF. In DNA form, the CDR3 reads TGCAGCGTTGAAAATCGGCAGGATCCTCAAGAGACCCAGTACTTC.

The chain is built from TRBV10-3 and TRBJ2-5, with 7 bases aligning to TRBD1. In germline, CDR1 is ENHRY, CDR2 SYGVKD. V gave up 10 bases and J gave up 0 bases; unmatched junction bases: 2. The length of the CDR3 is 12 residues. The DNA for the CDR3 is TGTGCCACTACAGGGGACCAAGAGACCCAGTACTTC. Its protein product is CATTGDQETQYF.

V and J are TRBV28 and TRBJ1-2, with D hard to call. The germline V gene has CDR1 MDHEN and CDR2 SYDVKM. V lost 2 bases to trimming and J lost 2 bases, with 9 bases between them. The CDR3 has 14 amino acids. The CDR3 spells CASSLGRLNYGYTF. The CDR3 DNA is TGTGCCAGCAGTTTAGGGAGACTGAACTATGGCTACACCTTC.

The V gene is TRBV13, the J gene TRBJ2-7; perhaps TRBD1 as D (5 bases). Germline values: CDR1 PRHDT, CDR2 FYEKMQ (reference sequence). This CDR3 contains 14 residues. Trimming removed 3 bases at V and 1 base at J, with 10 bases between. The CDR3 nucleotides are TGTGCCAGCAGCTTCCCGACAGCTTCCTACGAGCAGTACTTC. Its protein product is CASSFPTASYEQYF.

CDR3 bases: TGTGCCAGCAGTCCGAGACAGAACTATGGCTACACCTTC. Translating it yields CASSPRQNYGYTF. V is TRBV28 and J is TRBJ1-2; perhaps TRBD1 as D (5 bases). Germline V gene sequence: CDR1 MDHEN, CDR2 SYDVKM. The CDR3 is 13 residues long. Trimming took 5 bases from V and 2 from J, leaving 9 bases between them.

V is TRBV5-5 and J is TRBJ2-7; D is possibly TRBD2 (5 bases). V lost 6 bases, J lost 5 bases, and 12 bases lay in between. CDR1 is SGHKS, CDR2 YYEKEE, per germline (reference sequence). CDR3 size: 12 residues. The CDR3 bases are TGTGCCAGCATGCGGGTAACCCACGAGCAGTACTTC. Protein product: CASMRVTHEQYF.

V is TRBV5-1 and J is TRBJ2-7; possible D gene TRBD1, 6 bases. This CDR3 is 15 amino acids long. Germline CDR1 reads SGHRS; CDR2 reads YFSETQ. The V end lost 3 bases, the J end lost 1 base, and 14 bases lay between the germline ends. The CDR3 DNA is TGCGCCAGCAGCTCAGCCGTAGGGGGATCCTACGAGCAGTACTTC. It translates to CASSSAVGGSYEQYF.

The J gene is TRBJ2-7, the V gene TRBV21-1; no check of the table's D call, TRBD2, against the DNA was made. TRBV21-1 is deemed a pseudogene. The CDR3 is made up of 15 amino acids. CDR3 protein: CASNAAGGPFSEQYF. Written as DNA, the CDR3 is TGTGCCAGCAACGCAGCGGGGGGGCCGTTCTCCGAGCAGTACTTC.

V and J are TRBV4-3 and TRBJ1-2; the D is unclear. Deletions cut 1 base from V and 4 bases from J, with 13 bases between. The CDR3 runs to 15 residues. Germline V gene lookup returns CDR1 LGHNA and CDR2 YSLEER. In DNA form, the CDR3 reads TGCGCCAGCAGCCAAGCTCGGCCCCTAGGCTATGGCTACACCTTC. It yields the protein CASSQARPLGYGYTF.

The chain combines TRBV18 with TRBJ1-5; D gene unclear. Germline V CDR1 and CDR2: KGHSH, LQKENI. This CDR3 spans 15 amino acids. The V gene lost 6 bases and the J gene lost 4 bases, with 16 bases spanning the gap. The CDR3 protein is CASSPDRQANQPQHF. The DNA of the CDR3 is TGTGCCAGCTCGCCCGATCGGCAGGCGAATCAGCCCCAGCATTTT.

The chain recombines TRBV29-1 with TRBJ2-5; TRBD1 agrees at 10 bases. The V gene's germline CDR1 is SQVTM and CDR2 ANQGSEA. This CDR3 comprises 14 residues. J was trimmed by 3 bases and V by 7 bases; bases with no gene match: 8. The CDR3 nucleotides read TGCAGCGGGTCCGGGACAGGGGCAAAAGAGACCCAGTACTTC. Its protein product is CSGSGTGAKETQYF.

V is TRBV6-2 or TRBV6-3 and J is TRBJ1-5, with TRBD1 as a possible D gene (5 bases). Germline-derived CDR1 and CDR2 are MNHEY and SVGEGT. Trimming removed 6 bases from V and 2 bases from J, with 20 bases in between. The CDR3 has 17 residues. The CDR3 loop reads CASSERGGLNRNQPQHF. The CDR3 DNA is TGTGCCAGCAGCGAAAGGGGAGGACTCAACCGCAATCAGCCCCAGCATTTT.

The sample holds one count of this clone. This chain links TRBV5-4 with TRBJ2-7, with 11 bases lining up with TRBD1. CDR1 and CDR2 from the germline V gene are SGHNT and YYREEE (reference sequence). The CDR3 runs 14 residues. V shed 4 bases, J shed 0 bases, and the junction held 0 bases outside the gene matches. Written as DNA, the CDR3 is TGTGCCAGCAGCGGACAGGGGGCCTCCTACGAGCAGTACTTC. This codes for CASSGQGASYEQYF.

The chain links TRBV9 to TRBJ2-1; possible D gene TRBD2, 6 bases. This CDR3 has 14 amino acids. With 2 bases removed from V and 8 bases from J, the gap between germline ends came to 14 bases. The germline gives CDR1 SGDLS, CDR2 YYNGEE. Written as DNA, the CDR3 is TGTGCCAGCAGCGTGGAGACTAGGCGCGATGAGCAGTTCTTC. It translates to CASSVETRRDEQFF.

This clone showed up just once. The chain combines TRBV21-1 with TRBJ1-5; the table's D call, TRBD1, has no DNA check behind it. TRBV21-1 counts as a pseudogene. This CDR3 region has 18 residues. CDR3 sequence reads: CASSTRCKPRRGGQPQHF. The DNA for the CDR3 is TGTGCCAGCAGCACCCGTTGCAAACCCAGAAGGGGCGGTCAGCCCCAGCATTTT.

The rearrangement uses TRBV4-1 and TRBJ2-2; 8 bases are shared with TRBD2. Trimming cost V 0 bases and J 6 bases; bases outside gene matches: 9. CDR3 length equals 17 residues. The germline gives CDR1 MGHRA, CDR2 YSYEKL. CDR3 nucleotides: TGCGCCAGCAGCCAAGAACCGAGCGGGAGCGTTTCCGGGGAGCTGTTTTTT. Protein: CASSQEPSGSVSGELFF.

The rearrangement links TRBV11-2 to TRBJ2-5; the D is unclear. Per the germline V gene, CDR1 is SGHAT and CDR2 is FQNNGV. The CDR3 has 13 residues. With 5 bases removed from V and 1 base from J, the gap between germline ends came to 8 bases. The CDR3 nucleotides read TGTGCCAGCAGCGCACAGATCCAAGAGACCCAGTACTTC. Translating gives CASSAQIQETQYF.

This chain joins TRBV4-1 and TRBJ2-5; 8 bases map to TRBD1. The CDR3 totals 13 residues. The junction had 3 bases not matched to a gene; V was cut back by 5 bases and J by 4 bases. Germline CDR1 and CDR2: MGHRA and YSYEKL. The CDR3 sequence: CASSTTGGETQYF. CDR3 bases: TGCGCCAGCAGCACAACAGGGGGAGAGACCCAGTACTTC.

Points on this clone: An end of the junction differs from the germline gene, which may be a read error. The chain links TRBV5-1 to TRBJ2-2; 8 positions agree with TRBD2. CDR1 SGHRS and CDR2 YFSETQ come from the germline V gene. This CDR3 has 16 amino acids. CDR3 sequence reads: CARSLAAGGNTGELFF. The CDR3 nucleotides read TGCGCCCGCAGCTTGGCGGCGGGGGGCAACACCGGGGAGCTGTTTTTT.

This chain links TRBV11-3 with TRBJ1-1; possibly TRBD1 for D (6 bases). Per the germline V gene, CDR1 is SGHNT and CDR2 is YENEEA. Trimming removed 6 bases at V and 2 bases at J, with 10 bases between. The CDR3 runs to 13 residues. The CDR3 bases are TGTGCCAGCAGTCGACAGGCTAACACTGAAGCTTTCTTT. This gives the protein CASSRQANTEAFF. Full variable domain (remainder filled in from reference TRBV11-3 and TRBJ1-1): EAGVVQSPRYKIIEKKQPVAFWCNPISGHNTLYWYLQNLGQGPELLIRYENEEAVDDSQLPKDRFSAERLKGVDSTLKIQPAELGDSAVYLCASSRQANTEAFFGQGTRLTVV.

V and J are TRBV12-3 or TRBV12-4 and TRBJ2-1; 7 bases are shared with TRBD2. This CDR3 is 13 amino acids long. V gave up 5 bases and J gave up 9 bases; unmatched junction bases: 7. The CDR3 protein is CASSARWGGEQFF. The CDR3 DNA sequence: TGTGCCAGCAGTGCCCGATGGGGGGGTGAGCAGTTCTTC.

The rearrangement uses TRBV25-1 and TRBJ1-4, with 8 bases aligning to TRBD1. V was clipped by 6 bases and J by 5 bases; unmatched bases: 5. This CDR3 contains 14 residues. CDR1 and CDR2 from the germline V gene are MGHDK and SYGVNS. The CDR3 sequence: CASRDRGANEKLFF. As DNA, the CDR3 is TGTGCCAGCAGAGACAGGGGTGCCAATGAAAAACTGTTTTTT. The complete variable domain, with remaining parts taken from reference TRBV25-1 and TRBJ1-4, reads EADIYQTPRYLVIGTGKKITLECSQTMGHDKMYWYQQDPGMELHLIHYSYGVNSTEKGDLSSESTVSRIRTEHFPLTLESARPSHTSQYLCASRDRGANEKLFFGSGTQLSVL.

J is TRBJ1-2 and V is TRBV28; 7 bases are a match to TRBD1. This CDR3 comprises 15 residues. J was trimmed by 4 bases and V by 5 bases; bases with no gene match: 10. Germline V gives CDR1 MDHEN, CDR2 SYDVKM. CDR3 sequence: CASSPPDRTGYGYTF. CDR3 sequence (DNA): TGTGCCAGCAGTCCACCGGACAGGACGGGCTATGGCTACACCTTC.